This is a list of T cell receptor beta chains from one sample in a study of siplizumab effects on memory and regulatory T cells. Sequencing was performed with immunoSEQ multiplex PCR; in TCRdb, only in-frame clones are kept and a portion is missing. The table has under 110,000 clones, 80% to 95% seen once. Sequences were obtained from non-Treg CD4+ T cells sorted from blood. The receptors derive from a human donor in good health. Both conserved end residues are part of each CDR3. The D gene is left open where the match is weak. Not all rows give a size; the values are once, few, many and, for expanded clones, a class.

NA few TRBJ1-5 TRBV19 TGTGCCAGTAGGGATCAGCCCCAGCATTTT CASRDQPQHF
NA once TRBJ1-1 TRBV28 TGTGCCAGCAATCTTGAAACGCCGAGCGCTGAAGCTTTCTTT CASNLETPSAEAFF
NA few TRBJ1-2 TRBV19 TGTGCCAGTAGTATAGGAGCAGGAGACTATGGCTACACCTTC CASSIGAGDYGYTF
TRBD1 NA TRBJ1-1 TRBV6-6 TGTGCCAGCAGTCGCCGGACAGGGTACACGAGAGCTTTCTTT CASSRRTGYTRAFF
TRBD2 NA TRBJ2-1 TRBV7-9 TGTGCCAGCAGCTTTTTAGCGGGAGCAGGCTACAATGAGCAGTTCTTC CASSFLAGAGYNEQFF
NA few TRBJ1-2 TRBV2 TGTGCCAGCAGTCATAACTATGGCTACACCTTC CASSHNYGYTF
TRBD2 NA TRBJ2-5 TRBV4-3 TGCGCCAGCAGCCGGGGACTAGCGGAAGAGACCCAGTACTTC CASSRGLAEETQYF
TRBD1 NA TRBJ1-5 TRBV5-8 TGTGCCAGCAGCTTGGTGACAGGGTCCCATAGCAATCAGCCCCAGCATTTT CASSLVTGSHSNQPQHF
NA NA TRBJ2-1 TRBV7-3 TGTGCCAGCAGCTTACTCGGTATCGGGCTAGATGAGCAGTTCTTC CASSLLGIGLDEQFF
NA NA TRBJ2-3 TRBV28 TGTGCTTCGGGCCGACAGGCGGCAGATACGCAGTATTTT CASGRQAADTQYF
TRBD1 NA TRBJ1-2 TRBV6-5 TGTGCCAGCAGTTACTCGACAGGGAACTATGGCTACACCTTC CASSYSTGNYGYTF
NA NA TRBJ2-1 TRBV7-7 TGTGCTAGCAGCGAAGGGACCGGCGGGGGCAACAATGAGCAGTTCTTC CASSEGTGGGNNEQFF
TRBD2 NA TRBJ2-5 TRBV4-3 TGCGCCAGCAGCCAAGGGGGAGGGTTCCAAGAGACCCAGTACTTC CASSQGGGFQETQYF
NA NA TRBJ2-7 TRBV6-6 TGTGCCAGCAGTTACTCGTCCGGGCCCCGGAGCGAGCAGTACTTC CASSYSSGPRSEQYF
NA NA TRBJ1-6 TRBV18 TGTGCCAGCTCACCACCCGAACAGGGAGGTGTTTCTTCACCCCTCCACTTT CASSPPEQGGVSSPLHF
NA NA TRBJ1-1 TRBV6-5 TGTGCCAGCAGGCTACCGGGAGACACTGAAGCTTTCTTT CASRLPGDTEAFF
TRBD1 NA TRBJ2-6 TRBV19 TGTGCCAGTAGTCCCCGGACAGGCACCTCTGGGGCCAACGTCCTGACTTTC CASSPRTGTSGANVLTF
TRBD1 NA TRBJ2-7 TRBV5-1 TGCGCCAGCAGCTCCAACCCGCGGGACAGGGCCGACGAGCAGTACTTC CASSSNPRDRADEQYF
NA NA TRBJ2-1 TRBV5-4 TGTGCCAGCAGCCCAACTAGCCGCTCCTACAATGAGCAGTTCTTC CASSPTSRSYNEQFF
NA NA TRBJ2-1 TRBV7-9 TGTGCCAGCAGCCCGCGCAGGCTAACGTCCTACAATGAGCAGTTCTTC CASSPRRLTSYNEQFF
NA few TRBJ1-5 TRBV21-1 NA CAWGTGNSNQPQHF
TRBD2 NA TRBJ2-3 TRBV5-1 TGCGCCAGCAGCTTCCTACCCGGGACTAGCGGGAGGGGCACAGATACGCAGTATTTT CASSFLPGTSGRGTDTQYF
NA once TRBJ1-5 TRBV30 TGTGCCTGGAGCAACGACAGGAATCAGCCCCAGCATTTT CAWSNDRNQPQHF
NA NA TRBJ2-1 TRBV9 TGTGCCAGCAGCGTGGAACCGAAAGGGAATGAGCAGTTCTTC CASSVEPKGNEQFF
NA once TRBJ2-5 TRBV19 TGTGCCAGTAGTATAACAGGAATACAAGAGACCCAGTACTTC CASSITGIQETQYF